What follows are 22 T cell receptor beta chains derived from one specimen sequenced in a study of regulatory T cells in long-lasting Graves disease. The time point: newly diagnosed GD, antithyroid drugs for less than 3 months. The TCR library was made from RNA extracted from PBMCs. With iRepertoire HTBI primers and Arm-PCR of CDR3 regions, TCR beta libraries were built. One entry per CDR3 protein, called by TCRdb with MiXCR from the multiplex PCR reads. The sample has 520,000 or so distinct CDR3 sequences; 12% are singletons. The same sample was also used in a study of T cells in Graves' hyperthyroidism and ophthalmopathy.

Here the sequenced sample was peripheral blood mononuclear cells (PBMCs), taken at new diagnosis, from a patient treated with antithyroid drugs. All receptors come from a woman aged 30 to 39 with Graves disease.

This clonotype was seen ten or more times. The CDR3 loop is CASSQQDINEKLFF. CDR3 DNA sequence: TGTGCCAGCAGCCAACAGGACATTAATGAAAAACTGTTTTTT. V gene TRBV3-1 combines with J gene TRBJ1-4, with a tentative D call TRBD1 (5 bases). CDR3 length equals 14 residues. V lost 2 bases and J lost 4, with 8 bases in between. The V gene's germline CDR1 is LGHDT and CDR2 YNNKEL (reference sequence).

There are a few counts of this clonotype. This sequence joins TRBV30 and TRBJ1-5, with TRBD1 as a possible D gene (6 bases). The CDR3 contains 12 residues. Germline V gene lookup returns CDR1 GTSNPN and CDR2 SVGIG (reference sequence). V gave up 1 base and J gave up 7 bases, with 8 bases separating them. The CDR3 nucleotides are TGTGCCTGGAGTGGGGGGGGCCAGCCCCAGCATTTT. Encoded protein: CAWSGGGQPQHF. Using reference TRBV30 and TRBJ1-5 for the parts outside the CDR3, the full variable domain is SQTIHQWPATLVQPVGSPLSLECTVEGTSNPNLYWYRQAAGRGLQLLFYSVGIGQISSEVPQNLSASRPQDRQFILSSKKLLLSDSGFYLCAWSGGGQPQHFGDGTRLSIL.

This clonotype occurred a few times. This CDR3 is CASSVGIGAYEQYF. Written as DNA, the CDR3 is TGTGCCAGCAGCGTAGGGATCGGGGCCTACGAGCAGTACTTC. The V and J genes are TRBV9 and TRBJ2-7; possible D gene TRBD2, 5 bases. Germline CDR1 SGDLS, CDR2 YYNGEE. The V gene lost 0 bases and the J gene lost 2 bases, with 9 bases spanning the gap. The CDR3 spans 14 residues.

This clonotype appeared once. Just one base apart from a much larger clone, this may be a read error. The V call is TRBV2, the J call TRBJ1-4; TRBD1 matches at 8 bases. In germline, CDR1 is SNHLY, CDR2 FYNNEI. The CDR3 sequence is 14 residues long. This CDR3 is CASSGTGMAEKLSF. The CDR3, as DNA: TGTGCCAGCAGTGGGACAGGGATGGCTGAAAAACTGTCTTTT.

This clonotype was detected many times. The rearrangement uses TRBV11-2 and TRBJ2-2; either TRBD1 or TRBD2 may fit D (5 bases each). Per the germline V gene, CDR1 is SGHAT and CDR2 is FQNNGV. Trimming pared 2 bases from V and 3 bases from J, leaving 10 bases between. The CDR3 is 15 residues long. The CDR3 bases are TGTGCCAGCAGCTTACTCCCGGGGCACACCGGGGAGCTGTTTTTT. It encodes CASSLLPGHTGELFF.

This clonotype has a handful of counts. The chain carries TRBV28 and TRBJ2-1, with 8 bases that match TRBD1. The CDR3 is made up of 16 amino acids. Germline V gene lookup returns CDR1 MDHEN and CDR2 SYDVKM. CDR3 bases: TGTGGGACGACAGGGGTAAGCCCGAGCTCCTACAATGAGCAGTTCTTC. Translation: CGTTGVSPSSYNEQFF.

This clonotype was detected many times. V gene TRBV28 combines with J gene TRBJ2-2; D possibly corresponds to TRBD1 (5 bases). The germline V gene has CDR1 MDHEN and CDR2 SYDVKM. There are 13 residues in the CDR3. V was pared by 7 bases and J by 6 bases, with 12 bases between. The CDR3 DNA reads TGTGCCAGCATACTAACAGGATCCGGGGAGCTGTTTTTT. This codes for CASILTGSGELFF.

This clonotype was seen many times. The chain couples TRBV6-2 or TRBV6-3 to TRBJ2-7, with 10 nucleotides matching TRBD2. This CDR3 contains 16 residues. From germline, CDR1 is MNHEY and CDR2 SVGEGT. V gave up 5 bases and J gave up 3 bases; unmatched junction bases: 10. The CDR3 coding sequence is TGTGCCAGCAGTGAATGGAGCGGGAGGGTTTTCTACGAGCAGTACTTC. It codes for CASSEWSGRVFYEQYF.

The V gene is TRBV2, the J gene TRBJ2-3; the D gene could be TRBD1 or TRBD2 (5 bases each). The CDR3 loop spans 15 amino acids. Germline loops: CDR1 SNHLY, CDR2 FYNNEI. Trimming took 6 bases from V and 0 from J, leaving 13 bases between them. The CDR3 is CASRRGDLSTDTQYF. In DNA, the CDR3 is TGTGCCAGCAGACGTGGGGACCTGAGCACAGATACGCAGTATTTT.

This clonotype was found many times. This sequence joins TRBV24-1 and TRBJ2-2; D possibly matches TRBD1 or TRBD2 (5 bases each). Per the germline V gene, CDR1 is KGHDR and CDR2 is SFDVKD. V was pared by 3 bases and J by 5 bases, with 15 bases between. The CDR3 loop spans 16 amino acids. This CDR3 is CATSDPPGWGTGELFF. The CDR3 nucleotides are TGTGCCACCAGTGATCCGCCGGGGTGGGGGACCGGGGAGCTGTTTTTT.

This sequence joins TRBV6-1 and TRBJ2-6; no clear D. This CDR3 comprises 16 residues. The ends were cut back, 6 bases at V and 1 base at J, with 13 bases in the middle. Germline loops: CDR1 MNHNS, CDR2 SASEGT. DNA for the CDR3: TGTGCCAGCAGCCCGTGGGGTCTTTCTGGGGCCAACGTCCTGACTTTC. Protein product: CASSPWGLSGANVLTF.

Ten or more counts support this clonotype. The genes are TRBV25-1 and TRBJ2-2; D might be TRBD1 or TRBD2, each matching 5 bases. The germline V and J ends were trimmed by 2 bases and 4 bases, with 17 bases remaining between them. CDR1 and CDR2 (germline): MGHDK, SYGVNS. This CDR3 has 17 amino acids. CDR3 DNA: TGTGCCAGCAGTGAAGTTAGGGGACCCCCTTTCACCGGGGAGCTGTTTTTT. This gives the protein CASSEVRGPPFTGELFF.

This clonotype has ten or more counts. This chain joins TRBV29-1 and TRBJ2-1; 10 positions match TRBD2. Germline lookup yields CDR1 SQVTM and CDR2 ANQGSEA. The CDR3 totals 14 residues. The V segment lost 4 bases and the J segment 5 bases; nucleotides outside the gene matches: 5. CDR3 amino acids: CSVGGTSEHNEQFF. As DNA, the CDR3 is TGCAGCGTTGGGGGGACTAGCGAGCACAATGAGCAGTTCTTC.

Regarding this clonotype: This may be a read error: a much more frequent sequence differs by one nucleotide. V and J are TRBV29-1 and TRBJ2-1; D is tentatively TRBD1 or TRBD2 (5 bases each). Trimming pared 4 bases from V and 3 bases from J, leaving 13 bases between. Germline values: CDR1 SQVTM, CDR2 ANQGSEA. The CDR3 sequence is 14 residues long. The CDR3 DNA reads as TGCAGCGTTGTAGGGGATGGGGGCTACAATGAGCAGTTCTTC. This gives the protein CSVVGDGGYNEQFF.

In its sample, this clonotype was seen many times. The CDR3: CASSYSGGFEQYF. As DNA, the CDR3 is TGTGCCAGCAGTTACTCTGGCGGGTTCGAGCAGTACTTC. The genes are TRBV6-5 and TRBJ2-7; a possible D gene is TRBD2 (5 bases). This CDR3 region has 13 residues. CDR1 is MNHEY, CDR2 SVGAGI, per germline. Trimming pared 0 bases from V and 6 bases from J, leaving 9 bases between.

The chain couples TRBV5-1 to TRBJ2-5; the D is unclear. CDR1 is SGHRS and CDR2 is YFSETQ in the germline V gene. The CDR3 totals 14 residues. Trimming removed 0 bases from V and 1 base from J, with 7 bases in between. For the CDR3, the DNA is TGCGCCAGCAGCTTGGAGGGCAGCCAAGAGACCCAGTACTTC. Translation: CASSLEGSQETQYF.

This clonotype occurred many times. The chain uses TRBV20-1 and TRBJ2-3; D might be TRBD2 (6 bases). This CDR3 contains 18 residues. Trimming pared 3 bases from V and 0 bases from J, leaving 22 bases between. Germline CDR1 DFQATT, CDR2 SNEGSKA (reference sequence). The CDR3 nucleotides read TGCAGTGCTAGGAGTCGGGGGAAACTAGTCCCCAGCACAGATACGCAGTATTTT. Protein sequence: CSARSRGKLVPSTDTQYF.

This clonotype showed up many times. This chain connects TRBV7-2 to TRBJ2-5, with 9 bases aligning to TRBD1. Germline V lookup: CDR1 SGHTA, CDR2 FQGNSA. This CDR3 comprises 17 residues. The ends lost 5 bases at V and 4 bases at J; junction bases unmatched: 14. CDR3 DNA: TGTGCCAGCAGCCTTAGGGACCCGGGACAGGGACGAGAGACCCAGTACTTC. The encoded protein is CASSLRDPGQGRETQYF.

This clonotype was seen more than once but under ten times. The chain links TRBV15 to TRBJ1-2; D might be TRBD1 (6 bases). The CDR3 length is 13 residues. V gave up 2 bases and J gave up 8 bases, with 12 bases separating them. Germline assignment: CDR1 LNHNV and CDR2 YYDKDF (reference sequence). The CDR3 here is CATSRQGPEGYTF. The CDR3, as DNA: TGTGCCACCAGCAGACAGGGGCCAGAAGGCTACACCTTC. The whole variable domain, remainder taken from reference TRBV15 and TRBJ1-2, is DAMVIQNPRYQVTQFGKPVTLSCSQTLNHNVMYWYQQKSSQAPKLLFHYYDKDFNNEADTPDNFQSRRPNTSFCFLDIRSPGLGDTAMYLCATSRQGPEGYTFGSGTRLTVV.

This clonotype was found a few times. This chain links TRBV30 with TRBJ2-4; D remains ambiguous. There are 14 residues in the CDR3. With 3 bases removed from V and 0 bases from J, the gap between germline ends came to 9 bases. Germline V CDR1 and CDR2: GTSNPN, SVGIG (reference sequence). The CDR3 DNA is TGTGCCTGGAGACAAGCGCTAGCCAAAAACATTCAGTACTTC. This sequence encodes CAWRQALAKNIQYF.

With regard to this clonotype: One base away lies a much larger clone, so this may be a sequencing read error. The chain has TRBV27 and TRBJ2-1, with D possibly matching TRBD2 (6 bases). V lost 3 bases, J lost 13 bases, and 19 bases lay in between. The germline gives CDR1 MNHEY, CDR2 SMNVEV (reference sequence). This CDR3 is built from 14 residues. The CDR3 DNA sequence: TGTGCCAGCAGTTTCGGCGGGGCACAAGAGACCCAGTTCTTC. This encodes CASSFGGAQETQFF.

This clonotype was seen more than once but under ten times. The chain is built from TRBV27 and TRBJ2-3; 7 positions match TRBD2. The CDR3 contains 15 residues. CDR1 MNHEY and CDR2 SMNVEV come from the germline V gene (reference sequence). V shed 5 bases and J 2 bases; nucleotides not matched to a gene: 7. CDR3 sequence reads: CASSAEGGNTDTQYF. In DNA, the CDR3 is TGTGCCAGCAGTGCAGAGGGAGGGAACACAGATACGCAGTATTTT.